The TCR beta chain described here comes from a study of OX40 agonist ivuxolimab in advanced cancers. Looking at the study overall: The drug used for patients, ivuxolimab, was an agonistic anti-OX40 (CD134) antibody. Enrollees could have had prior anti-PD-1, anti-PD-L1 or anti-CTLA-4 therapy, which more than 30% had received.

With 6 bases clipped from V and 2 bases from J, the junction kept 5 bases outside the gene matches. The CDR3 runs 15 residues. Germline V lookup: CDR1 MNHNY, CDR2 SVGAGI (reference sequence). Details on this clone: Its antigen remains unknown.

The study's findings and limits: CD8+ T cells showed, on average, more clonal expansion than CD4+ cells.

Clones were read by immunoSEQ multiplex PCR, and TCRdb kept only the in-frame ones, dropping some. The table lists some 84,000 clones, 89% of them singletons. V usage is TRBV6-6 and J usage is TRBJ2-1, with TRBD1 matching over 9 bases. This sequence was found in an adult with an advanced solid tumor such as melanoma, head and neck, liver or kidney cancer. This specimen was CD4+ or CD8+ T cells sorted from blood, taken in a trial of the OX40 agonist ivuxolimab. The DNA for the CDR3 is TGTGCCAGCAGGCTCCGGGACAGGGCCTACAATGAGCAGTTCTTC. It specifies CASRLRDRAYNEQFF.